The 10 T cell receptor beta chains presented below share a single source sample, sequenced in a study of cytomegalovirus exposure and HLA in healthy donors. Primers for the PCR totalled 60 Vbeta and 13 Jbeta. Repertoires were generated with immunoSEQ multiplex PCR, while TCRdb's copy carries only in-frame clones and drops some. This sample has some 85,000 clones, with less than 85% found just once. The sequencing sample was made of PBMCs. The receptors derive from a woman aged 50 to 60 in good health and CMV-seronegative.

V and J are TRBV30 and TRBJ1-2; 11 bases match TRBD1. Germline CDR1 is GTSNPN and CDR2 is SVGIG (reference sequence). Unmatched junction bases numbered 9, after V lost 0 bases and J lost 0 bases. The CDR3 covers 18 residues. The chain's CDR3 is CAWSVRTGGGGANYGYTF. CDR3 in DNA: TGTGCCTGGAGTGTACGGACAGGGGGCGGAGGGGCTAACTATGGCTACACCTTC.

This clone was picked up one time. J is TRBJ2-2 and V is TRBV7-2; 7 nucleotides line up with TRBD1. Trimming at V came to 4 bases and at J to 5 bases, leaving 4 bases not matched to a gene. CDR3 length equals 14 residues. CDR1 SGHTA and CDR2 FQGNSA come from the germline V gene. CDR3 sequence: CASSSSGGTGELFF. CDR3 DNA sequence: TGTGCCAGCAGCTCTTCAGGGGGTACCGGGGAGCTGTTTTTT.

The V gene is TRBV6-6, the J gene TRBJ1-2, with D tentatively TRBD1 (6 bases). The CDR3 length is 15 residues. V was shortened by 0 bases and J by 0 bases, with 8 bases between the two germline ends. The germline V gene has CDR1 MNHNY and CDR2 SVGAGI (reference sequence). The CDR3 spells CASSYSNRANYGYTF. Here the CDR3 DNA reads TGTGCCAGCAGTTACTCTAACAGGGCTAACTATGGCTACACCTTC.

The rearrangement links TRBV27 to TRBJ2-5; D perhaps matches TRBD1 (6 bases). The CDR3 is made up of 14 amino acids. V shed 6 bases and J shed 1 base, with 12 bases lying between them. Germline V gene lookup returns CDR1 MNHEY and CDR2 SMNVEV (reference sequence). CDR3 in DNA: TGTGCCAGCAGCGATACAGGGAGCCAAGAGACCCAGTACTTC. It codes for CASSDTGSQETQYF.

V gene TRBV6-1 combines with J gene TRBJ2-2; 9 nucleotides match TRBD1. Per germline, CDR1 MNHNS and CDR2 SASEGT. The CDR3 is 15 residues long. J lost 3 bases, V lost 3 bases, and 2 bases had no gene match. The CDR3 DNA follows: TGTGCCAGCAGTGATTGGACAGGGGACACCGGGGAGCTGTTTTTT. This codes for CASSDWTGDTGELFF.

The chain combines TRBV28 with TRBJ1-1; D remains ambiguous. This CDR3 has 15 amino acids. Germline V gives CDR1 MDHEN, CDR2 SYDVKM. Trimming pared 7 bases from V and 5 bases from J, leaving 20 bases between. The CDR3 DNA follows: TGTGCCAGCACCCCATCGCGCCCCGGGAGAACTGAAGCTTTCTTT. It specifies CASTPSRPGRTEAFF. Full variable domain (remainder filled in from reference TRBV28 and TRBJ1-1): DVKVTQSSRYLVKRTGEKVFLECVQDMDHENMFWYRQDPGLGLRLIYFSYDVKMKEKGDIPEGYSVSREKKERFSLILESASTNQTSMYLCASTPSRPGRTEAFFGQGTRLTVV.

V is TRBV7-6 and J is TRBJ2-5; D might be TRBD2 (6 bases). The germline CDR1 and CDR2 sequences are SGHVS and FNYEAQ. V was clipped by 3 bases and J by 7 bases, with 12 bases between them. This CDR3 spans 13 amino acids. CDR3 amino acids: CASSLGRMGTQYF. CDR3 DNA: TGTGCCAGCAGCTTGGGGAGGATGGGGACCCAGTACTTC.

This sequence joins TRBV5-6 and TRBJ2-4; 7 nucleotides line up with TRBD1. This CDR3 contains 16 residues. V shed 4 bases, J shed 2 bases, and the junction held 9 bases outside the gene matches. CDR1 is SGHDT and CDR2 is YYEEEE in the germline V gene. The CDR3 spells CASSPSLQGTKNIQYF. The CDR3 coding sequence is TGTGCCAGCAGCCCCTCTTTACAGGGGACCAAAAACATTCAGTACTTC.

The table lists this clone with a few counts. The V call is TRBV9, the J call TRBJ2-1; maybe TRBD1 (5 bases). Germline CDR1 SGDLS, CDR2 YYNGEE. With 0 bases removed from V and 0 bases from J, the gap between germline ends came to 10 bases. This CDR3 has 16 amino acids. The DNA of the CDR3 is TGTGCCAGCAGCGTAGCTCAGGGTAGCTCCTACAATGAGCAGTTCTTC. It is translated as CASSVAQGSSYNEQFF.

This chain uses TRBV20-1 with TRBJ1-2; the D is unclear. This CDR3 spans 11 amino acids. Trimming left V 3 bases short and J 5 bases short, with 7 bases between. Germline V gene lookup returns CDR1 DFQATT and CDR2 SNEGSKA (reference sequence). The CDR3 reads CSASYGYGYTF. The CDR3 nucleotides are TGCAGTGCTAGTTACGGTTATGGCTACACCTTC.